The sequence of this T cell receptor (beta chain) was determined in a study of identical twins. Findings of the study overall: In monozygotic twins, models underestimated the sharing of out-of-frame TCR alpha. In drawing conclusions, the study used cross-sectional statistical analysis and did not follow the same donors.

Turning to this clonotype: Its antigen remains unidentified.

After template switching added a universal primer site, the resulting cDNA carried unique molecular identifiers. MiXCR was run by TCRdb on the 5' RACE reads, yielding one entry per CDR3 protein. The sample shows approximately 700,000 distinct CDR3 sequences, roughly 6.2% of them seen only once. Specimen: naive T cells sorted from blood. The TCR sequence derives from a man aged 18 to 30 in good health.

The DNA of the CDR3 is TGTGCCAGCAGCCAGAGACAGGGTGTTTCTGGGGCCAACGTCCTGACTTTC. Translation: CASSQRQGVSGANVLTF. The J gene is TRBJ2-6, the V gene TRBV14, with 7 positions matching TRBD1. Trimming cost V 3 bases and J 1 base; bases outside gene matches: 6. Germline V gene lookup returns CDR1 SGHDN and CDR2 FVKESK. The CDR3 has 17 amino acids.